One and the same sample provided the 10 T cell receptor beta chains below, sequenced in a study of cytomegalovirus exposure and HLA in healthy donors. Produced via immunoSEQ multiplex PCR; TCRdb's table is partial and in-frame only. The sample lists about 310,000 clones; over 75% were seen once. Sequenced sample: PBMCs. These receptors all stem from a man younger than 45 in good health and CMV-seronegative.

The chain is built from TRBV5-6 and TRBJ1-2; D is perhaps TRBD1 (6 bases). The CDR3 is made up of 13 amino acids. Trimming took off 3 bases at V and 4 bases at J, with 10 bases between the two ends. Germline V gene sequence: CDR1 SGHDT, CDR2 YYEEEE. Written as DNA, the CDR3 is TGTGCCAGCAGCTCCCTACAGGGCTATGGCTACACCTTC. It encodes CASSSLQGYGYTF. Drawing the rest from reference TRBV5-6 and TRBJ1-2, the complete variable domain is DAGVTQSPTHLIKTRGQQVTLRCSPKSGHDTVSWYQQALGQGPQFIFQYYEEEERQRGNFPDRFSGHQFPNYSSELNVNALLLGDSALYLCASSSLQGYGYTFGSGTRLTVV.

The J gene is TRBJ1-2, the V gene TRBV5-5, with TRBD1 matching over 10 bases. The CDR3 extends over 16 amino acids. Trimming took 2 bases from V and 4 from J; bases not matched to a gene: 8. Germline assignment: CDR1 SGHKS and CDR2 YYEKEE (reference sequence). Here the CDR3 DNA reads TGTGCCAGCAGCTTTGGACAGGGGGGTTTGGGCTATGGCTACACCTTC. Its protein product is CASSFGQGGLGYGYTF.

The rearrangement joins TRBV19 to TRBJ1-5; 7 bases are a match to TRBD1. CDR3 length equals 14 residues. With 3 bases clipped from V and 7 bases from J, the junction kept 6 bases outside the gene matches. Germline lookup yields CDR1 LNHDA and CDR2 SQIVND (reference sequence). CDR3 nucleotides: TGTGCCAGTAGTATTCTAGGGGGCTTCCAGCCCCAGCATTTT. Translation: CASSILGGFQPQHF.

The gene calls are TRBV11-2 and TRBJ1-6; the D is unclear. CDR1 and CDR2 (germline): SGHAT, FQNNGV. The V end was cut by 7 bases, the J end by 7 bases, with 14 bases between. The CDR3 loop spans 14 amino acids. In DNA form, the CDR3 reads TGTGCCAGCACCTCCTGGGCCACCAATTCACCCCTCCACTTT. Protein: CASTSWATNSPLHF.

Here the CDR3 DNA reads TGTGCCAGCAGCCTCCGACGGAGCCAAGAGACCCAGTACTTC. It translates to CASSLRRSQETQYF. The J gene is TRBJ2-5, the V gene TRBV7-2, with D uncertain. The CDR3 runs 14 residues. V was clipped by 5 bases and J by 1 base, with 11 bases between them. From germline, CDR1 is SGHTA and CDR2 FQGNSA.

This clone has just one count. The CDR3, as DNA: TGTGCCAGCAGCTTAACTGGCGGACAGTCTAAAAACATTCAGTACTTC. Protein product: CASSLTGGQSKNIQYF. The chain has TRBV11-2 and TRBJ2-4; weak D call: TRBD1 (6 bases). With 2 bases removed from V and 4 bases from J, the gap between germline ends came to 15 bases. The CDR3 consists of 16 residues. The V gene's germline CDR1 is SGHAT and CDR2 FQNNGV.

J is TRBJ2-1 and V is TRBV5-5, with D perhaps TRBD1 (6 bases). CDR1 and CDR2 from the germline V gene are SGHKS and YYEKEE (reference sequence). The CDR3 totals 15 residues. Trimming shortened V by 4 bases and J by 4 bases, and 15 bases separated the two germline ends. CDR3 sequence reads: CASSTTGLGYNEQFF. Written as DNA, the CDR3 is TGTGCCAGCAGCACAACAGGGCTGGGGTACAATGAGCAGTTCTTC.

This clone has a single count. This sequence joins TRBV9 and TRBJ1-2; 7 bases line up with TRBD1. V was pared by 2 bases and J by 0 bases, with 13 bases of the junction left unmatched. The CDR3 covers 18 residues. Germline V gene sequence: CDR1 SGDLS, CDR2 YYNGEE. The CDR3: CASSVSPRGTEPNYGYTF. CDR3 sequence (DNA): TGTGCCAGCAGCGTGAGCCCGCGTGGGACAGAACCTAACTATGGCTACACCTTC.

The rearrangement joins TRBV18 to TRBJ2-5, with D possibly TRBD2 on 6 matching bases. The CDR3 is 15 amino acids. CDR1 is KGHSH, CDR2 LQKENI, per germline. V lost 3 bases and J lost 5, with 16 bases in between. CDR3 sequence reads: CASSPDGGVRETQYF. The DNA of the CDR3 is TGTGCCAGCTCACCGGACGGCGGGGTACGGGAGACCCAGTACTTC.

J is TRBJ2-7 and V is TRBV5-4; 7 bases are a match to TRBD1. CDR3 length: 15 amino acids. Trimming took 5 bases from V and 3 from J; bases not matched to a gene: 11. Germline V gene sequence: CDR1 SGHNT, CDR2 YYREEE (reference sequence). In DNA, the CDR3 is TGTGCCAGCAGTGCCGGACAGGAGCCTCTCTACGAGCAGTACTTC. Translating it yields CASSAGQEPLYEQYF.